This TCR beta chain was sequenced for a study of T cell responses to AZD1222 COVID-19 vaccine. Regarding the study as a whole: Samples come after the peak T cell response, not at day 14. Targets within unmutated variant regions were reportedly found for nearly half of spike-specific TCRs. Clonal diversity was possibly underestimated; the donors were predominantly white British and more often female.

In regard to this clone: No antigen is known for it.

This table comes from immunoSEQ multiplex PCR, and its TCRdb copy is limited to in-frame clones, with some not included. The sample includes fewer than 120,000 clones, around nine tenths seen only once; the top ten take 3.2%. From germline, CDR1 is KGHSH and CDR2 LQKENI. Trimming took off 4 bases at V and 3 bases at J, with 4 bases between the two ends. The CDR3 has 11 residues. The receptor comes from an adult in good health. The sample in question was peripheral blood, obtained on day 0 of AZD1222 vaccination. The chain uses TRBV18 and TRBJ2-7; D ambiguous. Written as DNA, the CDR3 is TGTGCCAGCTCACGAGACTACGAGCAGTACTTC. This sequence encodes CASSRDYEQYF.